This TCR beta chain was recorded in a study of control samples from healthy donors and cancer patients. Here immunoSEQ multiplex PCR was the method, and the copy in TCRdb shows in-frame clones only, minus some. The profile shows 150,000 or so clones, roughly 94% of them singletons. The germline gives CDR1 GTSNPN, CDR2 SVGIG (reference sequence). The CDR3 is made up of 11 amino acids. Note on this clone: Germline and junction disagree at one end, which may indicate a read error.

The V call is TRBV30, the J call TRBJ1-2; tentative D call: TRBD1 (5 bases). The sample comprised blood. The sequence was collected from a woman aged 40 to 49 in good health. The CDR3 DNA reads TGTGCCTGGAGTGTATCCCCCGGGACTCACTTC. Its protein product is CAWSVSPGTHF.